A single sample gave rise to the 27 T cell receptor beta chains below, sequenced in a study of cytotoxic CD8 clonotypes in ibrutinib-treated CLL. The protocol was immunoSEQ multiplex PCR, while the TCRdb copy is restricted to in-frame clones and leaves out a portion. The sample carries 57,000 or so clones, 50% to 65% recorded once. The source was PBMCs, collected at disease progression, from a patient treated with ibrutinib. Receptors originate from a human donor with chronic lymphocytic leukemia.

The chain is built from TRBV5-6 and TRBJ2-5; 10 bases line up with TRBD2. The CDR3 is made up of 18 amino acids. CDR1 is SGHDT and CDR2 is YYEEEE in the germline V gene. V was pared by 0 bases and J by 9 bases, with 17 bases of the junction left unmatched. The CDR3 sequence is CASSLDPSGGDKRLAQYF. Written as DNA, the CDR3 is TGTGCCAGCAGCTTGGACCCTAGCGGGGGAGACAAGAGATTGGCCCAGTACTTC. Full variable domain (rest looked up from reference TRBV5-6 and TRBJ2-5): DAGVTQSPTHLIKTRGQQVTLRCSPKSGHDTVSWYQQALGQGPQFIFQYYEEEERQRGNFPDRFSGHQFPNYSSELNVNALLLGDSALYLCASSLDPSGGDKRLAQYFGPGTRLLVL.

The rearrangement links TRBV19 to TRBJ2-1; D unresolved. This CDR3 spans 15 amino acids. Germline CDR1 and CDR2: LNHDA and SQIVND (reference sequence). Trimming stripped 6 bases from V and 0 bases from J, with 12 bases between. The DNA for the CDR3 is TGTGCCAGTAGAAGGACGGTAAGCTCCTACAATGAGCAGTTCTTC. Amino acid sequence: CASRRTVSSYNEQFF.

The V call is TRBV6-1, the J call TRBJ1-1; unclear D gene. This CDR3 comprises 15 residues. Per germline, CDR1 MNHNS and CDR2 SASEGT. Trimming shortened V by 1 base and J by 1 base, and 10 bases separated the two germline ends. The CDR3 nucleotides read TGTGCCAGCAGTGAAGGTTTTGTTGGGAACACTGAAGCTTTCTTT. This gives the protein CASSEGFVGNTEAFF.

This clone was counted only a few times. The chain combines TRBV19 with TRBJ2-5, with TRBD2 as a possible D gene (5 bases). This CDR3 comprises 16 residues. V lost 3 bases to trimming and J lost 4 bases, with 18 bases between them. Germline V lookup: CDR1 LNHDA, CDR2 SQIVND (reference sequence). In nucleotides, the CDR3 is TGTGCCAGTAGTATTACTAGGATGGGGATGGGAGAGACCCAGTACTTC. Protein: CASSITRMGMGETQYF.

This clone was detected ten times or more. This sequence joins TRBV5-6 and TRBJ1-4; 7 nucleotides match TRBD1. The germline CDR1 and CDR2 sequences are SGHDT and YYEEEE. V lost 3 bases and J lost 8; bases outside the gene matches: 4. The CDR3 totals 13 residues. This chain's CDR3 is CASSSGGREKLFF. The CDR3 DNA is TGTGCCAGCAGCTCAGGGGGACGAGAAAAACTGTTTTTT.

The V call is TRBV10-3, the J call TRBJ1-2; 10 positions agree with TRBD1. The germline CDR1 and CDR2 sequences are ENHRY and SYGVKD. CDR3 length equals 15 residues. The ends lost 3 bases at V and 4 bases at J; junction bases unmatched: 5. In nucleotides, the CDR3 is TGTGCCATCAGTGACCGGGACAGGGGATTCTATGGCTACACCTTC. Residues: CAISDRDRGFYGYTF.

V is TRBV27 and J is TRBJ2-7; 7 bases are a match to TRBD1. V lost 2 bases and J lost 6; bases outside the gene matches: 4. CDR1 is MNHEY, CDR2 SMNVEV, per germline (reference sequence). The CDR3 is 13 amino acids. The CDR3 DNA is TGTGCCAGCAGTTTAGGGACAGAATTCGAGCAGTACTTC. This sequence encodes CASSLGTEFEQYF.

The chain links TRBV5-6 to TRBJ2-7; D unresolved. V was shortened by 3 bases and J by 2 bases, with 12 bases between the two germline ends. Germline V lookup: CDR1 SGHDT, CDR2 YYEEEE. CDR3 length: 14 residues. The CDR3: CASSSRGLPYEQYF. The DNA for the CDR3 is TGTGCCAGCAGCTCCAGAGGCCTCCCCTACGAGCAGTACTTC.

Only a few counts were recorded for this clone. This chain joins TRBV11-3 and TRBJ1-4, with 7 bases lining up with TRBD1. Germline assignment: CDR1 SGHNT and CDR2 YENEEA. V shed 5 bases, J shed 8 bases, and the junction held 8 bases outside the gene matches. This CDR3 is 14 amino acids long. In nucleotides, the CDR3 is TGTGCCAGCAGCCGACAGGGACGGGACGAAAAACTGTTTTTT. Translating it yields CASSRQGRDEKLFF.

CDR3 amino acids: CATSSGTGYTGELFF. CDR3 DNA: TGTGCCACCAGCAGCGGGACAGGGTACACCGGGGAGCTGTTTTTT. The chain links TRBV15 to TRBJ2-2, with 9 nucleotides matching TRBD1. The CDR3 totals 15 residues. Losses at the gene ends were 3 bases for V and 3 bases for J; bases not matched to a gene: 2. The germline gives CDR1 LNHNV, CDR2 YYDKDF (reference sequence).

Here the CDR3 reads CSVGDGPNTEAFF. CDR3 bases: TGCAGCGTTGGAGACGGGCCTAACACTGAAGCTTTCTTT. This chain joins TRBV29-1 and TRBJ1-1; unclear D gene. This CDR3 is 13 amino acids long. Germline CDR1 reads SQVTM; CDR2 reads ANQGSEA. Trimming removed 4 bases from V and 2 bases from J, with 11 bases in between.

This clone was observed a handful of times. The chain is built from TRBV7-9 and TRBJ2-7; 7 bases are a match to TRBD1. CDR3 length equals 16 residues. Germline assignment: CDR1 SEHNR and CDR2 FQNEAQ (reference sequence). V shed 5 bases and J 2 bases; nucleotides not matched to a gene: 12. CDR3 DNA sequence: TGTGCCAGCAGCCCTCTTCGCGGACAGGATACCTACGAGCAGTACTTC. Its protein is CASSPLRGQDTYEQYF.

This clone came up a few times. The V and J genes are TRBV18 and TRBJ1-2, with TRBD1 matching 7 bases. The CDR3 length is 14 residues. Germline V CDR1 and CDR2: KGHSH, LQKENI. With 0 bases clipped from V and 5 bases from J, the junction kept 3 bases outside the gene matches. The CDR3 DNA reads as TGTGCCAGCTCACCACCTCAGGGGGTGTATGGCTACACCTTC. It translates to CASSPPQGVYGYTF.

The sample holds many counts of this clone. The gene calls are TRBV19 and TRBJ2-2; possible D gene TRBD1, 5 bases. This CDR3 comprises 14 residues. Germline CDR1 LNHDA, CDR2 SQIVND (reference sequence). The ends were cut back, 11 bases at V and 0 bases at J, with 13 bases in the middle. The CDR3 is CAVRWGANTGELFF. The CDR3 bases are TGTGCCGTACGGTGGGGCGCGAACACCGGGGAGCTGTTTTTT.

This clone was seen more than once but under ten times. The chain is built from TRBV28 and TRBJ2-7, with D unclear. Trimming removed 8 bases from V and 0 bases from J, with 5 bases in between. The germline CDR1 and CDR2 sequences are MDHEN and SYDVKM. This CDR3 has 11 residues. DNA of the CDR3: TGTGCCAGCTCAAGCTCCTACGAGCAGTACTTC. Translated, it gives CASSSSYEQYF.

CDR3 DNA: TGTGCCAGCAGCGTACATGGAGGGGTCGGCACTGAAGCTTTCTTT. The encoded protein is CASSVHGGVGTEAFF. The chain combines TRBV9 with TRBJ1-1; D may be TRBD1 (5 bases). CDR3 length: 15 residues. Germline V gene sequence: CDR1 SGDLS, CDR2 YYNGEE. The V end was cut by 1 base, the J end by 4 bases, with 14 bases between. The full variable domain, its missing parts supplied by reference TRBV9 and TRBJ1-1, is DSGVTQTPKHLITATGQRVTLRCSPRSGDLSVYWYQQSLDQGLQFLIQYYNGEERAKGNILERFSAQQFPDLHSELNLSSLELGDSALYFCASSVHGGVGTEAFFGQGTRLTVV.

V gene TRBV27 combines with J gene TRBJ1-6; possible D gene TRBD1, 6 bases. V shed 2 bases and J shed 8 bases, with 16 bases lying between them. The CDR3 consists of 16 residues. Germline CDR1 MNHEY, CDR2 SMNVEV (reference sequence). CDR3 bases: TGTGCCAGCAGTTTAGGGAACCAGAGGGGGGATTCACCCCTCCACTTT. Translated: CASSLGNQRGDSPLHF.

The gene calls are TRBV28 and TRBJ2-7, with a weak D call TRBD2 (6 bases). Per the germline V gene, CDR1 is MDHEN and CDR2 is SYDVKM. The V gene lost 2 bases and the J gene lost 4 bases, with 12 bases spanning the gap. This CDR3 has 14 amino acids. CDR3 in amino acids: CASSLPTGVYEQYF. The CDR3 coding sequence is TGTGCCAGCAGTTTACCAACGGGGGTATACGAGCAGTACTTC.

In the case of this clone: The identical CDR3 is also encoded by other nucleotide sequences in the sample. The chain recombines TRBV5-6 with TRBJ1-1; no clear D. Germline values: CDR1 SGHDT, CDR2 YYEEEE. The CDR3 runs 15 residues. Between the trimmed V and J ends, which lost 4 bases and 1 base, there was a span of 14 bases. The CDR3 DNA reads TGTGCCAGCAGCCTGGCCGGTAGGGAGAACACTGAAGCTTTCTTT. This encodes CASSLAGRENTEAFF.

V and J are TRBV30 and TRBJ1-5, with 11 bases lining up with TRBD1. V lost 0 bases to trimming and J lost 6 bases; unmatched junction nucleotides: 4. Germline lookup yields CDR1 GTSNPN and CDR2 SVGIG (reference sequence). This CDR3 region has 15 residues. CDR3 nucleotide sequence: TGTGCCTGGAGTGTACTAGGACAGGGGGCTCAGCCCCAGCATTTT. This encodes CAWSVLGQGAQPQHF.

The gene calls are TRBV11-2 and TRBJ2-1; no clear D gene. Germline V gives CDR1 SGHAT, CDR2 FQNNGV. Trimming took off 4 bases at V and 3 bases at J, with 13 bases between the two ends. There are 15 residues in the CDR3. CDR3 nucleotides: TGTGCCAGCAGCTCAGACACACAGAACTACAATGAGCAGTTCTTC. Encoded protein: CASSSDTQNYNEQFF.

The J gene is TRBJ2-1, the V gene TRBV6-5, with 7 bases lining up with TRBD1. V lost 6 bases to trimming and J lost 3 bases; unmatched junction nucleotides: 5. The CDR3 spans 14 residues. CDR1 is MNHEY and CDR2 is SVGAGI in the germline V gene. The CDR3 sequence is CASRTYRGYNEQFF. CDR3 in DNA: TGTGCCAGCAGGACTTACAGGGGCTACAATGAGCAGTTCTTC.

This clone was observed a few times. This chain connects TRBV5-1 to TRBJ1-6; 7 nucleotides agree with TRBD1. The junction had 5 bases not matched to a gene; V was cut back by 3 bases and J by 8 bases. This CDR3 has 14 amino acids. Germline CDR1 SGHRS, CDR2 YFSETQ. This chain's CDR3 is CASSSQGNDSPLHF. The CDR3 DNA is TGCGCCAGCAGCTCACAGGGGAACGATTCACCCCTCCACTTT.

The genes are TRBV7-2 and TRBJ2-3; no reliable D call. Trimming removed 4 bases from V and 0 bases from J, with 11 bases in between. In germline, CDR1 is SGHTA, CDR2 FQGNSA. The CDR3 length is 15 residues. The CDR3 DNA reads as TGTGCCAGCAGCTCCGCCGTAGCCAGCACAGATACGCAGTATTTT. Its translation: CASSSAVASTDTQYF.

The chain has TRBV5-1 and TRBJ2-7; a weak D match, TRBD2 (5 bases). The CDR3 length is 14 residues. CDR1 SGHRS and CDR2 YFSETQ come from the germline V gene. With 7 bases removed from V and 0 bases from J, the gap between germline ends came to 14 bases. CDR3 DNA: TGCGCCAGCGGACCTCTTGGGAGCTCCTACGAGCAGTACTTC. This gives the protein CASGPLGSSYEQYF.

The chain has TRBV15 and TRBJ2-6; the D is unclear. V was trimmed by 8 bases and J by 4 bases, leaving 15 bases between them. Germline CDR1 is LNHNV and CDR2 is YYDKDF (reference sequence). This CDR3 region has 15 residues. This chain's CDR3 is CATERLIPGANVLTF. Here the CDR3 DNA reads TGTGCCACCGAGAGGTTGATACCAGGGGCCAACGTCCTGACTTTC.

The chain carries TRBV7-2 and TRBJ2-5; 9 bases map to TRBD1. Germline values: CDR1 SGHTA, CDR2 FQGNSA. J gave up 4 bases and V 5 bases, and 8 bases lay outside the gene matches. The CDR3 spans 15 residues. CDR3 region: CASSRLGTGSETQYF. The CDR3 region has the DNA TGTGCCAGCAGCCGTCTAGGGACAGGGTCAGAGACCCAGTACTTC.